A selection of T cell receptor beta chains follows, all from one sample in a study of cytomegalovirus exposure and HLA in healthy donors. Libraries were prepared by immunoSEQ multiplex PCR; TCRdb keeps only in-frame clonotypes and omits some of them. The sample's table shows 100,000 to 150,000 clones. The sample comprised PBMCs. Every receptor here comes from a man between 40 and 49 years old in good health and CMV-seronegative. Both conserved end residues are part of each CDR3. D genes are given only for firm matches.

J,length,D,V,DNA,CDR3
TRBJ2-3,15,.,TRBV6-4,TGTGCCAGCAGTGATATGGCTAGCGGCACAGATACGCAGTATTTT,CASSDMASGTDTQYF
TRBJ2-7,14,.,TRBV7-2,TGTGCCAGCAGCTCGGACGGGGGAGCCTACGAGCAGTACTTC,CASSSDGGAYEQYF
TRBJ2-3,16,TRBD2,TRBV4-3,TGCGCCAGCAGCCCCGGTAAAGCGGGATTCACAGATACGCAGTATTTT,CASSPGKAGFTDTQYF
TRBJ2-1,19,TRBD2,TRBV10-1,TGCGCCAGCAGTGAGTCTGGACTAGCGGGAGGTAGATGCTACAATGAGCAGTTCTTC,CASSESGLAGGRCYNEQFF
TRBJ2-7,14,.,TRBV10-3,TGTGCCATCAGTGCCAGGGGGGACTCCTACGAGCAGTACTTC,CAISARGDSYEQYF
TRBJ1-2,13,TRBD1,TRBV27,TGTGCCAGCAGTAAGACAGGGGCCTATGGCTACACCTTC,CASSKTGAYGYTF
TRBJ2-2,15,.,TRBV6-5,TGTGCCAGCAGAACCCGACTAGGGAACACCGGGGAGCTGTTTTTT,CASRTRLGNTGELFF
TRBJ1-1,12,.,TRBV4-1,TGCGCCAGCAGCCCGACGGACACTGAAGCCTTCTTT,CASSPTDTEAFF
TRBJ2-7,15,TRBD1,TRBV7-2,TGTGCCAGCAGGCCCCGGACAGGCCTTTGGAACGAGCAGTACTTC,CASRPRTGLWNEQYF
TRBJ2-3,12,.,TRBV11-2,TGTGCCAGCAGCACGACGGGATTCACGCAGTATTTT,CASSTTGFTQYF
TRBJ1-2,14,.,TRBV4-1,TGCGCCAGCAGCCCTGCTTCAGGTAGCTATGGCTACACCTTC,CASSPASGSYGYTF
TRBJ1-3,15,.,TRBV28,TGTGCCAGCAGTTCCAGGGCCTACTCTGGAAACACCATATATTTT,CASSSRAYSGNTIYF
TRBJ1-2,18,.,TRBV21-1,TGTGCCAGCAGCAAGGCCTTGAGGGAGCCATCCTACTTCTATGGCTACACCTTC,CASSKALREPSYFYGYTF
TRBJ2-2,15,TRBD1,TRBV5-4,TGTGCCAGCAGTCTGACAGGGCTGAACACCGGGGAGCTGTTTTTT,CASSLTGLNTGELFF
TRBJ2-2,12,.,TRBV5-1,TGCGCCAGCAGCTTCTCGTACGGGGAGCTGTTTTTT,CASSFSYGELFF
TRBJ2-1,18,TRBD2,TRBV5-1,TGCGCCAGCAGCCCTCCGGCTACCGGGACTAGCGGGTCGAATGAGCAGTTCTTC,CASSPPATGTSGSNEQFF
TRBJ2-1,14,.,TRBV2,TGTGCCAGCAGTTTCGGGCTAGCATACAATGAGCAGTTCTTC,CASSFGLAYNEQFF
TRBJ2-2,16,.,TRBV4-3,TGCGCCAGCAGCCAAGTAGGCGGGACGAACACCGGGGAGCTGTTTTTT,CASSQVGGTNTGELFF
TRBJ2-1,16,TRBD2,TRBV7-2,TGTGCCAGCAGCGTCCCGGGGGGACCTACCTACAATGAGCAGTTCTTC,CASSVPGGPTYNEQFF
TRBJ1-2,16,.,TRBV30,TGTGCCTGGAGTGTACGGGGAGGGCGGGCTAACTATGGCTACACCTTC,CAWSVRGGRANYGYTF
TRBJ2-7,13,.,TRBV28,TGTGCCAGCAGGGCCTCCGGGGGCTACGAGCAGTACTTC,CASRASGGYEQYF
TRBJ2-7,17,.,TRBV4-3,TGCGCCAGCAGCCAAGGAACCCAGGGACTGAAAATCTACGAGCAGTACTTC,CASSQGTQGLKIYEQYF
TRBJ1-2,15,TRBD1,TRBV19,TGTGCCAGTAGTATTCTCGAGGGGGCCTTTTCTGGCTACACCTTC,CASSILEGAFSGYTF
TRBJ1-5,13,.,TRBV5-4,TGTGCCAGCAGCCTAGATAGCAATCAGCCCCAGCATTTT,CASSLDSNQPQHF
TRBJ1-4,17,.,TRBV1,TGCACCAGCAGCGGAACCCAACTCAGGGTAGCTAATGAAAAACTGTTTTTT,CTSSGTQLRVANEKLFF
TRBJ1-1,16,TRBD1,TRBV5-6,TGTGCCAGCAGCTTGGATGGACAGGGAATGAACACTGAAGCTTTCTTT,CASSLDGQGMNTEAFF
TRBJ2-1,17,TRBD2,TRBV30,TGTGCCTGGAGTGTACGGTGGACTAGCGGTAACTACAATGAGCAGTTCTTC,CAWSVRWTSGNYNEQFF
TRBJ1-2,11,.,TRBV2,TGTGCCAGAACTACTAACTATGGCTACACCTTC,CARTTNYGYTF
TRBJ2-1,13,.,TRBV2,TGTGCCAGCAGGCTCGGGGCCTACAATGAGCAGTTCTTC,CASRLGAYNEQFF
TRBJ2-5,12,.,TRBV2,TGTGCCAGCAGAATACAAGGGGGGACCCAGTACTTC,CASRIQGGTQYF
TRBJ2-7,15,.,TRBV19,TGTGCTACGCGGCCGTCGGCCTCCAGCTCCTACGAGCAGTACTTC,CATRPSASSSYEQYF
TRBJ2-7,14,TRBD1,TRBV28,TGTGCCAGCAGTTTTAGGGACAGGGGTCACGAGCAGTACTTC,CASSFRDRGHEQYF
TRBJ1-1,14,TRBD1,TRBV6-4,TGTGCCAGCAGAGCAACGGGACAGGCCGATGAAGCTTTCTTT,CASRATGQADEAFF
TRBJ1-5,18,.,TRBV7-2,TGTGCCAGCAGCTCCCCGCCGGGAGGTGGGCATAGCAATCAGCCCCAGCATTTT,CASSSPPGGGHSNQPQHF